The rows below give T cell receptor beta chains drawn from one sample of a study of OX40 agonist ivuxolimab in advanced cancers. Only in-frame clones appear in the TCRdb table, and some are missing; sequencing was by immunoSEQ multiplex PCR. The data contain 78,000 or so clones, roughly 86% of them seen just once; the ten biggest clones take up approximately 0.72%. Sample: CD4+ or CD8+ T cells sorted from blood, taken in a trial of the OX40 agonist ivuxolimab. The receptors were sampled from an adult with an advanced solid tumor such as melanoma, head and neck, liver or kidney cancer. Both conserved end residues are part of each CDR3. A D gene is named only where the DNA matches it firmly. A row's size may be missing; if present it is once, few, many or a size class.

V: TRBV4-1
J: TRBJ1-4
D: .
size: .
CDR3: CASSQDPVSDGREKLFF
DNA: TGCGCCAGCAGCCAGGATCCGGTGTCCGACGGTAGGGAAAAACTGTTTTTT

V: TRBV6-5
J: TRBJ2-1
D: TRBD1
size: .
CDR3: CASSSGGQGRNEQFF
DNA: TGTGCCAGCAGTTCCGGGGGACAGGGACGCAATGAGCAGTTCTTC

V: TRBV7-9
J: TRBJ2-3
D: TRBD1
size: .
CDR3: CASSYLTPPGQARDTQYF
DNA: TGTGCCAGCAGCTACTTAACCCCACCGGGACAGGCCAGAGATACGCAGTATTTT

V: TRBV30
J: TRBJ2-1
D: .
size: .
CDR3: CAFSRDSYPHNEQFF
DNA: TGTGCCTTTTCACGAGACAGCTATCCCCACAATGAGCAGTTCTTC

V: TRBV7-9
J: TRBJ2-3
D: TRBD2
size: .
CDR3: CASGLAGGLYTQYF
DNA: TGTGCCAGCGGCCTAGCGGGAGGGCTTTATACGCAGTATTTT

V: TRBV19
J: TRBJ1-1
D: TRBD1
size: .
CDR3: CASSPPGQGANTEAFF
DNA: TGTGCCAGTAGTCCTCCGGGACAGGGGGCGAACACTGAAGCTTTCTTT

V: TRBV9
J: TRBJ2-1
D: TRBD1
size: .
CDR3: CASSADRTGRDEQFF
DNA: TGTGCCAGCAGCGCCGACAGGACAGGGAGAGATGAGCAGTTCTTC

V: TRBV27
J: TRBJ2-5
D: .
size: .
CDR3: CASSLNKGRMGETQYF
DNA: TGTGCCAGCAGTTTAAATAAGGGGCGGATGGGAGAGACCCAGTACTTC

V: TRBV28
J: TRBJ2-2
D: TRBD2
size: .
CDR3: CASSFRGLTSGISGELFF
DNA: TGTGCCAGCAGTTTCCGGGGGCTGACTAGCGGGATTTCCGGGGAGCTGTTTTTT

V: TRBV2
J: TRBJ2-7
D: TRBD2
size: .
CDR3: CASTGLAGVSYEQYF
DNA: TGTGCCAGCACAGGACTAGCGGGAGTGAGCTACGAGCAGTACTTC

V: TRBV18
J: TRBJ2-7
D: .
size: .
CDR3: CASSPVDKPYEQYF
DNA: TGTGCCAGCTCACCCGTGGACAAGCCCTACGAGCAGTACTTC

V: TRBV25-1
J: TRBJ1-2
D: .
size: .
CDR3: CASSEGPWGGYTF
DNA: TGTGCCAGCAGTGAGGGGCCCTGGGGGGGCTACACCTTC

V: TRBV7-9
J: TRBJ2-7
D: .
size: .
CDR3: CASSYRDERYF
DNA: TGTGCCAGCAGTTACCGGGACGAACGGTACTTC

V: TRBV28
J: TRBJ2-3
D: .
size: .
CDR3: CASTRTDTQYF
DNA: TGTGCCAGCACCCGCACAGATACGCAGTATTTT

V: TRBV7-9
J: TRBJ2-5
D: TRBD2
size: .
CDR3: CASSVVIGTRETQYF
DNA: TGTGCCAGCAGCGTAGTCATAGGGACTAGGGAGACCCAGTACTTC

V: TRBV19
J: TRBJ1-3
D: .
size: few
CDR3: CASSLPRDKGNTIYF
DNA: TGTGCCAGTAGTCTTCCACGGGACAAGGGAAACACCATATATTTT

V: TRBV18
J: TRBJ1-2
D: TRBD1
size: .
CDR3: CASSPPGQGTDGYTF
DNA: TGTGCCAGCTCACCACCGGGACAGGGAACCGATGGCTACACCTTC

V: TRBV7-2
J: TRBJ1-1
D: .
size: once
CDR3: CASSLGAGNTEAFF
DNA: TGTGCCAGCAGCTTAGGGGCGGGGAACACTGAAGCTTTCTTT

V: TRBV28
J: TRBJ1-6
D: TRBD1
size: .
CDR3: CASSSGQGRSPLHF
DNA: TGTGCCAGCAGCTCGGGACAGGGGAGATCACCCCTCCACTTT

V: TRBV28
J: TRBJ1-2
D: .
size: .
CDR3: CASSFLNYGYTF
DNA: TGTGCCAGCAGTTTTTTGAACTATGGCTACACCTTC

V: TRBV6-6
J: TRBJ1-2
D: .
size: .
CDR3: CASSYRESNYGYTF
DNA: TGTGCCAGCAGTTACAGGGAATCCAACTATGGCTACACCTTC

V: TRBV18
J: TRBJ1-1
D: .
size: .
CDR3: CASSPATEAFF
DNA: TGTGCCAGCTCACCGGCGACTGAAGCTTTCTTT

V: TRBV20-1
J: TRBJ2-5
D: .
size: .
CDR3: CSAESQETQYF
DNA: TGCAGTGCGGAAAGTCAAGAGACCCAGTACTTC

V: TRBV11-1
J: TRBJ2-7
D: .
size: .
CDR3: CASSLRPAGTYEQYF
DNA: TGTGCCAGCAGCTTACGTCCTGCAGGAACCTACGAGCAGTACTTC

V: TRBV29-1
J: TRBJ1-1
D: .
size: .
CDR3: CSVAIDTPEAFF
DNA: TGCAGCGTAGCTATAGACACACCTGAAGCTTTCTTT

V: TRBV15
J: TRBJ1-1
D: .
size: .
CDR3: CATSRKGDCTEAFF
DNA: TGTGCCACCAGCAGGAAGGGGGACTGCACTGAAGCTTTCTTT

V: TRBV5-5
J: TRBJ2-7
D: .
size: .
CDR3: CASSLVSDRRGEQYF
DNA: TGTGCCAGCAGCTTGGTTTCTGACCGTCGAGGCGAGCAGTACTTC

V: TRBV19
J: TRBJ2-2
D: .
size: .
CDR3: CASTTDRLTNTGELFF
DNA: TGTGCCAGTACTACGGACAGACTTACGAACACCGGGGAGCTGTTTTTT

V: TRBV6-6
J: TRBJ2-7
D: .
size: .
CDR3: CASSPPGTLYEQYF
DNA: TGTGCCAGCAGTCCTCCCGGGACGCTTTACGAGCAGTACTTC

V: TRBV11-2
J: TRBJ2-3
D: .
size: .
CDR3: CASSLSRSTDTQYF
DNA: TGTGCCAGCAGCTTGAGCAGAAGCACAGATACGCAGTATTTT

V: TRBV29-1
J: TRBJ2-1
D: .
size: .
CDR3: CSVGSSYNEQFF
DNA: TGCAGCGTTGGTTCCTCCTACAATGAGCAGTTCTTC

V: TRBV28
J: TRBJ1-1
D: .
size: few
CDR3: CASSFRPPEAFF
DNA: TGTGCCAGCAGTTTCCGCCCCCCTGAAGCTTTCTTT

V: TRBV6-8
J: TRBJ1-1
D: TRBD1
size: .
CDR3: CASSYRDSTEAFF
DNA: TGTGCCAGCAGTTACCGGGACAGCACTGAAGCTTTCTTT

V: TRBV6-1
J: TRBJ2-1
D: TRBD2
size: .
CDR3: CASSENLAGWYNEQFF
DNA: TGTGCCAGCAGTGAAAATCTAGCGGGCTGGTACAATGAGCAGTTCTTC

V: TRBV5-1
J: TRBJ2-7
D: .
size: few
CDR3: CASSFQGSYEQYF
DNA: TGCGCCAGCAGCTTCCAGGGTTCCTACGAGCAGTACTTC

V: TRBV18
J: TRBJ2-1
D: .
size: .
CDR3: CASSPGTLGARSYNEQFF
DNA: TGTGCCAGCTCACCGGGAACGTTGGGGGCACGCTCCTACAATGAGCAGTTCTTC

V: TRBV21-1
J: TRBJ2-1
D: .
size: .
CDR3: CASRGTRPKDEQFF
DNA: TGTGCCAGCAGGGGGACTAGGCCCAAGGATGAGCAGTTCTTC

V: TRBV21-1
J: TRBJ1-1
D: .
size: .
CDR3: CASSKRGGQGNTEAFF
DNA: TGTGCCAGCAGCAAAAGGGGAGGGCAGGGGAACACTGAAGCTTTCTTT

V: TRBV27
J: TRBJ1-5
D: .
size: .
CDR3: CASSPRTHNQPQHF
DNA: TGTGCCAGCAGTCCGCGGACACATAATCAGCCCCAGCATTTT

V: TRBV6-6
J: TRBJ2-7
D: TRBD2
size: .
CDR3: CASSFPSGAREQYF
DNA: TGTGCCAGCAGTTTTCCTAGCGGAGCACGCGAGCAGTACTTC